This entry is about one TCR beta chain. No antigen is known for it. The germline V gene has CDR1 SGHDT and CDR2 YYEEEE. This CDR3 is 14 amino acids long. V lost 4 bases, J lost 4 bases, and 5 bases stayed unmatched. These data belong to a study of T cells in Graves' hyperthyroidism and ophthalmopathy. Study outcomes and limitations: Ophthalmopathy was separated from stable hyperthyroidism by a 13 V-J model. Most clonotypes that expanded in the thyroid above 0.001 also showed up in blood.

Template material for amplifying TCR beta CDR3 regions consisted of RNA transcripts. The study used the HTBI primer set for a first-round RT-PCR of the TCR CDR3. TCRdb ran MiXCR on the multiplex PCR reads and lists one entry per CDR3 protein. The data contain around 500,000 distinct CDR3 sequences, 15% to 20% of them singletons. Thyroid ultrasound, orbital computed tomography, clinical symptoms, and serum thyroxine and TRAb underpinned diagnoses. The chain couples TRBV5-6 to TRBJ2-7; 10 nucleotides agree with TRBD1. What was sequenced was blood. The TCR originated in a woman aged 25 to 45 with Graves' ophthalmopathy. CDR3: CASSPGDRGYEQYF. CDR3 DNA sequence: TGTGCCAGCAGCCCCGGGGACAGGGGTTACGAGCAGTACTTC.